These T cell receptor beta chains were read from a single sample in a study of blood T cell repertoires in COVID-19. Only in-frame clones appear in the TCRdb table, and some are missing; sequencing was by immunoSEQ multiplex PCR. The table records 100,000 to 150,000 clones, approximately 84% of them present only once. Specimen: peripheral blood. The source is an older woman with acute or convalescent COVID-19. Both conserved end residues are part of each CDR3. Each record gives: clone size, J gene, V gene, D gene, CDR3 protein, CDR3 DNA. D genes are given only for firm matches. Size is stated for part of the rows, as once, few or many counts, or as a class when the clone is expanded.

size: once
J: TRBJ1-5
V: TRBV24-1
D: .
CDR3: CATSEDSYQPQHF
DNA: TGTGCCACCAGTGAGGACAGCTATCAGCCCCAGCATTTT

size: .
J: TRBJ1-5
V: TRBV24-1
D: .
CDR3: CATSPGTYNQPQHF
DNA: TGTGCCACCAGTCCCGGGACATACAATCAGCCCCAGCATTTT

size: few
J: TRBJ1-4
V: TRBV6-5
D: .
CDR3: CASRLAGGPNEKLFF
DNA: TGTGCCAGCAGGCTCGCCGGGGGGCCTAATGAAAAACTGTTTTTT

size: .
J: TRBJ1-2
V: TRBV5-4
D: .
CDR3: CASSDLDRTYGYTF
DNA: TGTGCCAGCAGTGACCTTGACAGAACCTATGGCTACACCTTC

size: .
J: TRBJ1-1
V: TRBV9
D: .
CDR3: CASASGWGDTEAFF
DNA: TGTGCCAGCGCCTCAGGCTGGGGGGACACTGAAGCTTTCTTT

size: .
J: TRBJ2-5
V: TRBV5-6
D: .
CDR3: CASSSGYQETQYF
DNA: TGTGCCAGCAGCTCCGGGTACCAAGAGACCCAGTACTTC

size: .
J: TRBJ2-2
V: TRBV18
D: TRBD2
CDR3: CASTPPGLAGVTITGELFF
DNA: TGTGCCAGCACGCCGCCGGGACTAGCGGGGGTCACAATCACCGGGGAGCTGTTTTTT

size: once
J: TRBJ1-1
V: TRBV7-8
D: .
CDR3: CASSALQGLEAFF
DNA: TGTGCCAGCAGCGCCTTACAGGGCCTTGAAGCTTTCTTT

size: few
J: TRBJ1-4
V: TRBV6-5
D: .
CDR3: CASRIRTARNEKLFF
DNA: TGTGCCAGCAGAATCAGGACAGCCCGTAATGAAAAACTGTTTTTT

size: .
J: TRBJ2-1
V: TRBV24-1
D: .
CDR3: CATSDPRGGNEQFF
DNA: TGTGCCACCAGTGATCCCAGGGGTGGCAATGAGCAGTTCTTC

size: .
J: TRBJ1-4
V: TRBV7-9
D: .
CDR3: CASSLEPEKLFF
DNA: TGTGCCAGCAGCTTGGAGCCTGAAAAACTGTTTTTT

size: .
J: TRBJ1-1
V: TRBV7-8
D: .
CDR3: CASSLTRKNEAFF
DNA: TGTGCCAGCAGCCTGACGAGGAAGAATGAAGCTTTCTTT

size: .
J: TRBJ1-2
V: TRBV5-8
D: .
CDR3: CASSLDISVVYGYTF
DNA: TGTGCCAGCAGCTTGGATATCTCAGTCGTGTACGGCTACACCTTC

size: once
J: TRBJ1-2
V: TRBV4-1
D: .
CDR3: CASSQDLEGQFYTF
DNA: TGCGCCAGCAGCCAAGATTTGGAGGGTCAGTTCTACACCTTC

size: .
J: TRBJ2-1
V: TRBV3-1/TRBV3-2
D: TRBD2
CDR3: CASSQAKRGVYNEQFF
DNA: TGTGCCAGCAGCCAAGCTAAGCGGGGGGTCTACAATGAGCAGTTCTTC

size: .
J: TRBJ1-5
V: TRBV4-2
D: .
CDR3: CASSQAVNQPQHF
DNA: TGTGCCAGCAGCCAGGCAGTAAATCAGCCCCAGCATTTT

size: .
J: TRBJ2-7
V: TRBV6-5
D: .
CDR3: CASKTRGRGYEQYF
DNA: TGTGCCAGCAAGACGAGAGGTAGGGGCTACGAGCAGTACTTC